A selection of T cell receptor beta chains follows, all from one sample in a study of cytomegalovirus exposure and HLA in healthy donors. Only in-frame clones appear in the TCRdb table, and some are missing; sequencing was by immunoSEQ multiplex PCR. Of 110,000 to 150,000 clones detected, roughly 76% appear once; the ten largest clones hold around 15%. The sequenced material came from PBMCs. These receptor sequences come from a human donor in good health. CDR3s include the opening cysteine and the closing phenylalanine or tryptophan. Each record gives: CDR3 protein, D gene, J gene, clone size, V gene, CDR3 length. A D gene is named only where the DNA matches it firmly. Clone size appears in some rows only: once, few, many, or a class for an expanded clone.

CDR3 protein: CASSYPGDRADTQYF
D gene: .
J gene: TRBJ2-3
clone size: .
V gene: TRBV6-5
CDR3 length: 15

CDR3 protein: CASSVENWRDNEQFF
D gene: .
J gene: TRBJ2-1
clone size: .
V gene: TRBV5-1
CDR3 length: 15

CDR3 protein: CASSLAKQGITEAFF
D gene: .
J gene: TRBJ1-1
clone size: .
V gene: TRBV7-6
CDR3 length: 15

CDR3 protein: CASTQNGRQETQYF
D gene: .
J gene: TRBJ2-5
clone size: .
V gene: TRBV6-1
CDR3 length: 14

CDR3 protein: CASSRRGQGDTQYF
D gene: TRBD1
J gene: TRBJ2-3
clone size: .
V gene: TRBV19
CDR3 length: 14

CDR3 protein: CASSHLTGSEQYF
D gene: .
J gene: TRBJ2-7
clone size: .
V gene: TRBV7-9
CDR3 length: 13

CDR3 protein: CASSYPGQGPYNEQFF
D gene: TRBD1
J gene: TRBJ2-1
clone size: .
V gene: TRBV4-1
CDR3 length: 16

CDR3 protein: CASNRAGTEAFF
D gene: .
J gene: TRBJ1-1
clone size: few
V gene: TRBV10-2
CDR3 length: 12

CDR3 protein: CASSSIGSSGETQYF
D gene: TRBD2
J gene: TRBJ2-5
clone size: .
V gene: TRBV7-7
CDR3 length: 15

CDR3 protein: CASSLLGLAGYNEQFF
D gene: TRBD2
J gene: TRBJ2-1
clone size: .
V gene: TRBV5-4
CDR3 length: 16